Below, 23 T cell receptor beta chains from the same sample are listed, as sequenced in a study of T cell repertoires in cytomegalovirus infection. From the reads, TCRdb called clonotypes with MiXCR, one entry per CDR3 protein. The table lists approximately 280,000 distinct CDR3 sequences, around 20% of them singletons. Antigen specificity for these receptors is unknown. This material consisted of cultured PBMCs, taken from culture after CMV antigen stimulation. Receptors were obtained from a human donor in good health (CMV status not recorded). Some clones in this sample may be carry-over from other donors' samples.

V gene TRBV2 combines with J gene TRBJ1-5; tentatively, D is TRBD1 (5 bases). Looked up from germline, CDR1 is SNHLY and CDR2 is FYNNEI. This CDR3 comprises 13 residues. V was cut by 4 bases and J by 7 bases, with 11 bases left in between. Here the CDR3 reads CASSGQQGQPQHF. CDR3 DNA sequence: TGTGCCAGCAGTGGACAGCAAGGGCAGCCCCAGCATTTT.

The J gene is TRBJ2-2, the V gene TRBV7-2; 10 bases map to TRBD2. The germline CDR1 and CDR2 sequences are SGHTA and FQGNSA. CDR3 size: 17 residues. Unmatched junction bases numbered 8, after V lost 2 bases and J lost 5 bases. The CDR3 spells CASSLKQREGRTGELFF. The CDR3 region has the DNA TGTGCCAGCAGCTTAAAGCAGCGGGAGGGCCGTACCGGGGAGCTGTTTTTT.

J is TRBJ1-1 and V is TRBV5-4; D gene unclear. The CDR3 length is 15 residues. Looked up from germline, CDR1 is SGHNT and CDR2 is YYREEE (reference sequence). The V and J ends lost 7 bases and 1 base respectively, with 17 bases between them. CDR3 sequence reads: CASGAVGVRNTEAFF. The CDR3 bases are TGTGCCAGCGGAGCCGTGGGCGTGAGGAACACTGAAGCTTTCTTT.

This clonotype showed up just a few times. J is TRBJ2-7 and V is TRBV6-6; TRBD1 agrees at 8 bases. Germline values: CDR1 MNHNY, CDR2 SVGAGI (reference sequence). The CDR3 extends over 15 amino acids. The trim removed 7 bases at V and 6 bases at J, leaving 14 bases unmatched. As DNA, the CDR3 is TGTGCCAGCACCATCATGGACAGGGAAGGTGGCGAGCAGTACTTC. Translation: CASTIMDREGGEQYF.

This chain connects TRBV7-4 to TRBJ2-2, with D perhaps matching TRBD2 (5 bases). V dropped 0 bases and J dropped 0 bases, with 20 bases sitting between them. There are 20 residues in the CDR3. Germline assignment: CDR1 SGHVT and CDR2 SQSDAQ. CDR3 protein: CASSLARAGPKGANTGELFF. In DNA form, the CDR3 reads TGTGCCAGCAGCTTAGCGAGGGCGGGCCCGAAGGGCGCGAACACCGGGGAGCTGTTTTTT.

Remarks on this clonotype: This sequence may be a read error, since a much larger clone differs from it by one base. J is TRBJ2-1 and V is TRBV7-2; D possibly corresponds to TRBD1 (6 bases). This CDR3 has 18 amino acids. Germline CDR1 SGHTA, CDR2 FQGNSA. This chain's CDR3 is CASSLGFGGQGSYKEQFF. The CDR3 bases are TGTGCCAGCAGCTTAGGTTTCGGCGGTCAGGGGTCCTACAAGGAGCAGTTCTTC.

This clonotype was seen many times. The chain's CDR3 is CASSTRQPGNTIYF. CDR3 DNA sequence: TGTGCCAGCAGCACGCGACAGCCTGGAAACACCATATATTTT. The chain employs TRBV7-6 and TRBJ1-3, with D possibly TRBD1 on 5 matching bases. Germline-derived CDR1 and CDR2 are SGHVS and FNYEAQ. V was clipped by 5 bases and J by 2 bases, with 10 bases between them. The CDR3 spans 14 residues. Using reference TRBV7-6 and TRBJ1-3 for the parts outside the CDR3, the full variable domain is GAGVSQSPRYKVTKRGQDVALRCDPISGHVSLYWYRQALGQGPEFLTYFNYEAQQDKSGLPNDRFSAERPEGSISTLTIQRTEQRDSAMYRCASSTRQPGNTIYFGEGSWLTVV.

This clonotype was seen more than once but under ten times. The gene calls are TRBV7-2 and TRBJ2-4; 10 nucleotides agree with TRBD2. This CDR3 has 17 residues. V shed 7 bases, J shed 3 bases, and the junction held 12 bases outside the gene matches. Germline loops: CDR1 SGHTA, CDR2 FQGNSA. This CDR3 is CASTLRPSGSHKNIQYF. The CDR3 nucleotides are TGTGCCAGCACCCTAAGGCCTAGCGGGAGCCACAAAAACATTCAGTACTTC.

This clonotype showed up many times. The rearrangement links TRBV20-1 to TRBJ2-1; D is unclear. Per germline, CDR1 DFQATT and CDR2 SNEGSKA (reference sequence). V shed 0 bases and J shed 11 bases, with 8 bases lying between them. This CDR3 has 11 amino acids. This CDR3 is CSARDVYQQFF. The CDR3 DNA is TGCAGTGCTAGAGATGTGTATCAGCAGTTCTTC.

This clonotype showed up many times. V gene TRBV7-3 combines with J gene TRBJ2-1; the match to TRBD2 covers 12 bases. V dropped 7 bases and J dropped 10; count of bases not matched to a gene: 8. Germline V lookup: CDR1 SGHTA, CDR2 FQGTGA. This CDR3 contains 14 residues. CDR3 sequence (DNA): TGTGCCAGCAACCTAGCGGGAGGGCCTGGGGAGCAGTTCTTC. Translated: CASNLAGGPGEQFF.

Remarks on this clonotype: The junction differs from germline at one of its ends, possibly a read error. The V gene is TRBV6-5, the J gene TRBJ2-2; possible D gene TRBD1, 5 bases. The CDR3 sequence is 13 residues long. Germline V gene lookup returns CDR1 MNHEY and CDR2 SVGAGI. CDR3 sequence: CASIYRPTGELFF. The CDR3 coding sequence is TGTGCCAGCATTTACAGGCCGACCGGGGAGCTGTTTTTT.

This clonotype has a count of ten or more. This chain uses TRBV29-1 with TRBJ2-1, with no clear D. Per germline, CDR1 SQVTM and CDR2 ANQGSEA. The CDR3 extends over 11 amino acids. V lost 1 base and J lost 4, with 2 bases in between. The CDR3 here is CSVEGYNEQFF. For the CDR3, the DNA is TGCAGCGTTGAAGGATACAATGAGCAGTTCTTC.

This clonotype appeared many times. The V call is TRBV11-2, the J call TRBJ2-3; D gene ambiguous. Between the trimmed V and J ends, which lost 1 base and 0 bases, there was a span of 11 bases. This CDR3 has 16 amino acids. The germline gives CDR1 SGHAT, CDR2 FQNNGV. CDR3 sequence: CASSLVGEASTDTQYF. DNA for the CDR3: TGTGCCAGCAGCTTAGTTGGTGAGGCTAGCACAGATACGCAGTATTTT.

The table lists this clonotype with many counts. This chain joins TRBV6-5 and TRBJ1-1; D remains ambiguous. The length of the CDR3 is 13 residues. V lost 2 bases, J lost 5 bases, and 9 bases lay in between. Germline CDR1 is MNHEY and CDR2 is SVGAGI. The CDR3 region has the DNA TGTGCCAGCAGTTACGATCTAGGAACTGAAGCTTTCTTT. Its protein is CASSYDLGTEAFF.

Written as DNA, the CDR3 is TGCAGCGTTCTGAACGGGGGAGAGACCCAGTACTTC. Its protein product is CSVLNGGETQYF. This sequence joins TRBV29-1 and TRBJ2-5; TRBD2 might be the D (6 bases). Germline V CDR1 and CDR2: SQVTM, ANQGSEA. The V end was cut by 5 bases, the J end by 4 bases, with 11 bases between. CDR3 size: 12 residues. Drawing the rest from reference TRBV29-1 and TRBJ2-5, the complete variable domain is SAVISQKPSRDICQRGTSLTIQCQVDSQVTMMFWYRQQPGQSLTLIATANQGSEATYESGFVIDKFPISRPNLTFSTLTVSNMSPEDSSIYLCSVLNGGETQYFGPGTRLLVL.

Only a few counts were recorded for this clonotype. The rearrangement joins TRBV20-1 to TRBJ1-1, with 10 bases that match TRBD1. After removal of 6 bases from V and 7 bases from J, the junction contained 5 bases not matched to a gene. The CDR3 is made up of 12 amino acids. Per the germline V gene, CDR1 is DFQATT and CDR2 is SNEGSKA (reference sequence). The CDR3, as DNA: TGCAGTGCCAGACAGGGGGCAGGTGAAGCTTTCTTT. Its protein is CSARQGAGEAFF.

The V call is TRBV7-3, the J call TRBJ2-1; 8 bases are shared with TRBD1. Germline V gene sequence: CDR1 SGHTA, CDR2 FQGTGA. The CDR3 totals 14 residues. J gave up 8 bases and V 1 base, and 4 bases lay outside the gene matches. CDR3 sequence reads: CASSLRDRKHEQFF. The CDR3 coding sequence is TGTGCCAGCAGCTTAAGGGACAGGAAACATGAGCAGTTCTTC.

The rearrangement joins TRBV11-1 to TRBJ2-4; tentatively, D is TRBD1 (5 bases). Germline V gene sequence: CDR1 SGHAT, CDR2 FQDESV (reference sequence). Trimming removed 5 bases at V and 0 bases at J, with 17 bases between. This CDR3 has 17 amino acids. The CDR3 DNA sequence: TGTGCCAGCAGCCCGATAACAGGAGAGCTAGCCAAAAACATTCAGTACTTC. Its translation: CASSPITGELAKNIQYF. Variable domain in full (rest from reference TRBV11-1 and TRBJ2-4): EAEVAQSPRYKITEKSQAVAFWCDPISGHATLYWYRQILGQGPELLVQFQDESVVDDSQLPKDRFSAERLKGVDSTLKIQPAELGDSAMYLCASSPITGELAKNIQYFGAGTRLSVL.

At least ten counts were recorded for this clonotype. The gene calls are TRBV7-8 and TRBJ1-1; 7 bases are a match to TRBD1. V was clipped by 4 bases and J by 1 base; unmatched bases: 6. The CDR3 contains 15 residues. Germline V gives CDR1 SGHVS, CDR2 FQNEAQ. CDR3 loop: CASSSQGSTNTEAFF. Here the CDR3 DNA reads TGTGCCAGCAGCTCACAGGGGTCAACGAACACTGAAGCTTTCTTT.

The V call is TRBV5-1, the J call TRBJ1-1, with 12 bases lining up with TRBD1. Germline assignment: CDR1 SGHRS and CDR2 YFSETQ. The CDR3 length is 15 residues. V was pared by 5 bases and J by 6 bases, with 8 bases of the junction left unmatched. For the CDR3, the DNA is TGCGCCAGCAGGCTGGCGGGACAGGGGGCCGCTGAAGCTTTCTTT. Protein product: CASRLAGQGAAEAFF.

The J gene is TRBJ2-5, the V gene TRBV28; a possible D gene is TRBD2 (5 bases). Germline values: CDR1 MDHEN, CDR2 SYDVKM. The ends were cut back, 9 bases at V and 5 bases at J, with 13 bases in the middle. The CDR3 is 12 residues long. This CDR3 is CASTEGPETQYF. The CDR3 nucleotides read TGTGCCAGTACCGAGGGTCCGGAGACCCAGTACTTC. The whole variable domain, remainder taken from reference TRBV28 and TRBJ2-5, is DVKVTQSSRYLVKRTGEKVFLECVQDMDHENMFWYRQDPGLGLRLIYFSYDVKMKEKGDIPEGYSVSREKKERFSLILESASTNQTSMYLCASTEGPETQYFGPGTRLLVL.

This clonotype has only a few counts. The CDR3 nucleotides are TGTGCCAGCAGTTACACCGGGACAGGGCCCGAAAAACTGTTTTTT. It encodes CASSYTGTGPEKLFF. This chain connects TRBV6-5 to TRBJ1-4; 9 positions agree with TRBD1. Germline lookup yields CDR1 MNHEY and CDR2 SVGAGI. V lost 2 bases to trimming and J lost 8 bases; unmatched junction nucleotides: 6. The CDR3 loop spans 15 amino acids.

Written as DNA, the CDR3 is TGTGCCAGCAGTTTAAGGCAGGGGAATCGCTATGGCTACACCTTC. Residues: CASSLRQGNRYGYTF. This chain links TRBV28 with TRBJ1-2, with D possibly TRBD1 on 6 matching bases. The V gene lost 2 bases and the J gene lost 4 bases, with 14 bases spanning the gap. Looked up from germline, CDR1 is MDHEN and CDR2 is SYDVKM. CDR3 length: 15 amino acids.